This T cell receptor (beta chain) appears in the sequencing data of a study of shared clonotypes between healthy human individuals. In replicate PCRs of sorted subsets, 150 to 200 ng DNA, about 30,000 T cell genomes, was used. The protocol was immunoSEQ multiplex PCR, while the TCRdb copy is restricted to in-frame clones and leaves out a portion. The sample has millions of clones, roughly 94% seen once. CDR3 length: 14 residues. Germline CDR1 and CDR2: MDHEN and SYDVKM. V was trimmed by 6 bases and J by 8 bases, leaving 19 bases between them. The V and J genes are TRBV28 and TRBJ1-2, with a tentative D call TRBD1 (5 bases). Sequences were obtained from naive CD4+ T cells sorted from blood. Subset specified: CD45RA+ positively selected. This receptor was taken from a young man in good health. This CDR3 reads CASSLLQGKRGYTF. The CDR3 DNA is TGTGCCAGCAGCCTCCTCCAGGGAAAGAGAGGCTACACCTTC.